Listed here are 14 T cell receptor beta chains from one sample, sequenced in a study of cytomegalovirus exposure and HLA in healthy donors. TCRdb's copy holds only in-frame clones and misses some; the assay was immunoSEQ multiplex PCR. Of 170,000 or so clones listed, around 84% are singletons. The sequenced sample consisted of PBMCs. The receptors here all came from a man younger than 30 in good health and CMV-seropositive.

This clone was seen a few times. The rearrangement links TRBV9 to TRBJ2-1, with 9 bases lining up with TRBD2. The J segment lost 6 bases and the V segment lost 0 bases, leaving 7 bases of the junction unmatched. Germline assignment: CDR1 SGDLS and CDR2 YYNGEE. The CDR3 contains 16 residues. DNA of the CDR3: TGTGCCAGCAGCGTAGGCGGGGGGGCCGCGGGCAATGAGCAGTTCTTC. Its protein product is CASSVGGGAAGNEQFF.

This clone was seen a handful of times. This sequence joins TRBV30 and TRBJ1-6; TRBD1 matches at 7 bases. Germline values: CDR1 GTSNPN, CDR2 SVGIG (reference sequence). J was trimmed by 11 bases and V by 5 bases; bases with no gene match: 12. This CDR3 is built from 14 residues. This chain's CDR3 is CAWGGETGVTPLHF. CDR3 nucleotides: TGTGCCTGGGGGGGAGAAACAGGGGTCACACCCCTCCACTTT. Complete variable domain (other parts from reference TRBV30 and TRBJ1-6): SQTIHQWPATLVQPVGSPLSLECTVEGTSNPNLYWYRQAAGRGLQLLFYSVGIGQISSEVPQNLSASRPQDRQFILSSKKLLLSDSGFYLCAWGGETGVTPLHFGNGTRLTVT.

This clone showed up just once. J is TRBJ1-4 and V is TRBV7-6; D is uncertain. Germline V gene sequence: CDR1 SGHVS, CDR2 FNYEAQ. V lost 4 bases and J 10 bases, leaving 10 bases between the germline ends. The CDR3 is 12 residues long. CDR3 loop: CASSSTPGKLFF. The CDR3 bases are TGTGCCAGCAGCTCCACCCCCGGAAAACTGTTTTTT.

The rearrangement joins TRBV6-1 to TRBJ1-2; possible D gene TRBD1, 5 bases. The germline gives CDR1 MNHNS, CDR2 SASEGT. With 11 bases removed from V and 1 base from J, the gap between germline ends came to 17 bases. This CDR3 spans 14 amino acids. This chain's CDR3 is CAGFDSNYNYGYTF. The CDR3 DNA follows: TGTGCCGGATTCGACAGCAACTATAACTATGGCTACACCTTC.

The chain couples TRBV10-3 to TRBJ2-3; D is possibly TRBD2 (5 bases). The CDR3 is 14 residues long. Trimming shortened V by 8 bases and J by 2 bases, and 14 bases separated the two germline ends. CDR1 is ENHRY and CDR2 is SYGVKD in the germline V gene. CDR3 loop: CAIRRGSDTDTQYF. The CDR3 coding sequence is TGTGCCATCCGCCGAGGGTCCGACACAGATACGCAGTATTTT.

The chain recombines TRBV25-1 with TRBJ2-2; D possibly corresponds to TRBD2 (6 bases). This CDR3 has 18 amino acids. Trimming stripped 1 base from V and 2 bases from J, with 17 bases between. CDR1 MGHDK and CDR2 SYGVNS come from the germline V gene. The CDR3 coding sequence is TGTGCCAGCAGTGAATCCGAGGCGGGGACTTTAAACACCGGGGAGCTGTTTTTT. As protein: CASSESEAGTLNTGELFF.

The rearrangement joins TRBV19 to TRBJ2-5; 7 nucleotides agree with TRBD1. CDR3 length: 14 residues. V lost 2 bases to trimming and J lost 1 base; unmatched junction nucleotides: 1. Germline V gene sequence: CDR1 LNHDA, CDR2 SQIVND (reference sequence). The CDR3 coding sequence is TGTGCCAGTAGTATAAGGGACAGCCAAGAGACCCAGTACTTC. This translates into CASSIRDSQETQYF.

The chain links TRBV7-9 to TRBJ2-7; tentative D call: TRBD2 (5 bases). This CDR3 comprises 11 residues. Trimming left V 4 bases short and J 7 bases short, with 8 bases between. The germline V gene has CDR1 SEHNR and CDR2 FQNEAQ (reference sequence). This CDR3 reads CASSSGWEQYF. The CDR3 DNA is TGTGCCAGCAGCTCGGGATGGGAGCAGTACTTC.

The rearrangement links TRBV29-1 to TRBJ1-2, with D tentatively TRBD1 (6 bases). This CDR3 contains 11 residues. V was shortened by 7 bases and J by 10 bases, with 16 bases between the two germline ends. The germline gives CDR1 SQVTM, CDR2 ANQGSEA. The CDR3 sequence: CSAARGFDYTF. CDR3 bases: TGCAGCGCCGCGAGGGGGTTTGACTACACCTTC.

J is TRBJ1-2 and V is TRBV29-1; D remains ambiguous. V lost 3 bases to trimming and J lost 7 bases, with 12 bases between them. The CDR3 totals 12 residues. CDR1 is SQVTM, CDR2 ANQGSEA, per germline. CDR3 sequence reads: CSVEVTYSGYTF. As DNA, the CDR3 is TGCAGCGTTGAGGTTACTTATAGTGGCTACACCTTC.

The chain couples TRBV4-1 to TRBJ2-6; no firm D call. The CDR3 is made up of 17 amino acids. Germline V gives CDR1 MGHRA, CDR2 YSYEKL. The ends were cut back, 1 base at V and 0 bases at J, with 10 bases in the middle. CDR3 protein: CASSQGTRSSGANVLTF. The CDR3 nucleotides are TGCGCCAGCAGCCAAGGAACTCGAAGCTCTGGGGCCAACGTCCTGACTTTC.

The genes are TRBV7-8 and TRBJ2-3, with 12 positions matching TRBD2. CDR1 SGHVS and CDR2 FQNEAQ come from the germline V gene. With V trimmed by 5 bases and J by 5 bases, 5 bases remained unmatched. The CDR3 length is 15 residues. The CDR3 bases are TGTGCCAGCAGCGAGACTAGCGGGAGTGTAGATACGCAGTATTTT. This sequence encodes CASSETSGSVDTQYF.

CDR3 sequence reads: CAWSVHAGVYEQYF. The CDR3 DNA sequence: TGTGCCTGGAGTGTACATGCAGGGGTTTACGAGCAGTACTTC. The chain uses TRBV30 and TRBJ2-7; D is possibly TRBD1 (6 bases). The CDR3 runs to 14 residues. Germline lookup yields CDR1 GTSNPN and CDR2 SVGIG (reference sequence). Between the trimmed V and J ends, which lost 0 bases and 4 bases, there was a span of 13 bases. Based on the CDR3 plus reference TRBV30 and TRBJ2-7, the full variable domain is SQTIHQWPATLVQPVGSPLSLECTVEGTSNPNLYWYRQAAGRGLQLLFYSVGIGQISSEVPQNLSASRPQDRQFILSSKKLLLSDSGFYLCAWSVHAGVYEQYFGPGTRLTVT.

The chain recombines TRBV5-1 with TRBJ2-5, with a tentative D call TRBD1 (6 bases). Germline V CDR1 and CDR2: SGHRS, YFSETQ. The CDR3 contains 15 residues. Deletions cut 2 bases from V and 4 bases from J, with 15 bases between. Written as DNA, the CDR3 is TGCGCCAGCAGCTTCGCAGGGACATCGGGAGAGACCCAGTACTTC. Translation gives CASSFAGTSGETQYF. The full variable domain, in which reference TRBV5-1 and TRBJ2-5 provide the parts outside the CDR3, is KAGVTQTPRYLIKTRGQQVTLSCSPISGHRSVSWYQQTPGQGLQFLFEYFSETQRNKGNFPGRFSGRQFSNSRSEMNVSTLELGDSALYLCASSFAGTSGETQYFGPGTRLLVL.